The rows below give T cell receptor beta chains drawn from one sample of a study of breast tumors, draining lymph nodes, adjacent tissues. TCRdb called the multiplex PCR reads again in MiXCR, with one record for every CDR3 protein. The table has over 150,000 distinct CDR3 sequences, roughly 31% seen once. Sequencing was performed on axillary lymph node tissue. These TCRs come from a female donor with breast cancer. Some clones in this sample may be carry-over from other donors' samples. CDR3s include the opening cysteine and the closing phenylalanine or tryptophan.

J gene,V gene,CDR3 protein
TRBJ2-7,TRBV5-8,CASSLKASGSEQYF
TRBJ1-6,TRBV2,CASSATGTGANSPLHF
TRBJ2-1,TRBV10-2,CASSDSSGRVDEQFF
TRBJ2-3,TRBV20-1,CSARAGEVGTDTQYF
TRBJ1-5,TRBV28,CASSSAQGDNQPQHF
TRBJ2-7,TRBV15,CATSRDRGQKRYF
TRBJ2-1,TRBV5-1,CASSLTGTYNEQFF
TRBJ2-3,TRBV30,CAWGQGIRSGTDTQYF
TRBJ2-6,TRBV6-5,CASSHSKSSGANVLTF
TRBJ2-3,TRBV30,CAWSGTSGTTDTQYF
TRBJ2-7,TRBV3-1,CASSQKGYEQYF
TRBJ1-5,TRBV2,CASSPTGGDQPQHF
TRBJ1-5,TRBV3-1,CASSPRTGSPQHF
TRBJ1-6,TRBV3-1,CASSQYPGTGEATLHF
TRBJ2-3,TRBV2,CATKLAPLTDTQYF
TRBJ2-3,TRBV5-8,CASSRKMGDTQYF
TRBJ2-3,TRBV12-5,CASGFRLAGWNTQYF
TRBJ2-2,TRBV9,CASSPFLAGVTGELFF
TRBJ1-6,TRBV5-6,CASSLELGDNSPLHF
TRBJ1-5,TRBV12-3/TRBV12-4,CASSFDTSNQPQHF
TRBJ2-7,TRBV18,CASSPPGQGEQYF
TRBJ2-1,TRBV20-1,CSASKAGGVNEQFF
TRBJ1-6,TRBV6-5,CASSHSAGQGRSPLHF
TRBJ2-7,TRBV5-8,CASSPGPYYEQYF
TRBJ2-1,TRBV6-6,CASSYTVELSSYNEQFF
TRBJ1-2,TRBV20-1,CSAQGGGRGNTF
TRBJ2-1,TRBV7-2,CASSSDGASYNEQFF